This T cell receptor (beta chain) stems from a study of siplizumab effects on memory and regulatory T cells. The table came from immunoSEQ multiplex PCR; TCRdb's copy has only in-frame clones and leaves some out. The table shows roughly 92,000 clones, with 94% occurring only once. The germline V gene encodes CDR1 SNHLY and CDR2 FYNNEI. The CDR3 is 12 amino acids. The V gene lost 6 bases and the J gene lost 8 bases, with 11 bases spanning the gap. The study's findings and limits: In unstimulated cells, naive T cells appeared more diverse than memory T cells and seemed major alloresponse contributors. The alloreactive clones that mapped to unstimulated subsets made up only a minor fraction. Naive versus memory phenotype went unassigned for roughly 80-96% of proliferating CD4+ or CD8+ clones.

On this clone: Its antigen remains unknown.

The TCR sequence derives from a human donor in good health. The sample consisted of non-Treg CD4+ T cells sorted from blood. The rearrangement uses TRBV2 and TRBJ2-4, with D maybe TRBD2 (6 bases). The CDR3 sequence: CASRRDLDIQYF. The CDR3 DNA reads TGTGCCAGCAGACGGGACTTGGACATTCAGTACTTC.